This TCR beta chain was retrieved from a study of vaccination effects on CD4 cells after COVID-19. Germline CDR1 is SNHLY and CDR2 is FYNNEI. This CDR3 has 15 amino acids. The V and J ends lost 4 bases and 8 bases respectively, with 17 bases between them. The repertoire was sequenced with immunoSEQ multiplex PCR; TCRdb's copy has only in-frame clones and lacks some. The table records fewer than 10,000 clones, around 74% of them present only once. As to this clone: Its target is not known.

Isolating CD4+ T cells followed more than 9 days of culture. The vaccine given was either BNT162b2 or mRNA-1273, in two doses. Sequencing was performed on CD4+ T cells from PBMCs cultured without peptide, taken after COVID-19 vaccination. The sequence was collected from a human donor who received a COVID-19 vaccine. The chain couples TRBV2 to TRBJ2-2; D possibly corresponds to TRBD2 (6 bases). As DNA, the CDR3 is TGTGCCAGCAGTGGCCTAGGGACTGGATTTGGGGAGCTGTTTTTT. This gives the protein CASSGLGTGFGELFF.